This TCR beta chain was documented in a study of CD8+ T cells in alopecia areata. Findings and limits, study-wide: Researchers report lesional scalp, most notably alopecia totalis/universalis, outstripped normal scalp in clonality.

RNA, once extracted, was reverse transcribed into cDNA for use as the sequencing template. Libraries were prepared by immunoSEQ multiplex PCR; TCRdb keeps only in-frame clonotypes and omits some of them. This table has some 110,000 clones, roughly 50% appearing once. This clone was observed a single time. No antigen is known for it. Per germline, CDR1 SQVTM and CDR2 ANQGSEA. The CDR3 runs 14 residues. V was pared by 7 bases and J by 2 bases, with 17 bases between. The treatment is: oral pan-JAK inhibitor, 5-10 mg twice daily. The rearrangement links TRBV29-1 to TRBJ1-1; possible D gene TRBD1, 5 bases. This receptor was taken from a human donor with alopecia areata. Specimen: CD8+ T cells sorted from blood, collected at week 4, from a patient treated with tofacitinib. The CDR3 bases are TGCAGCGCTTGGGGGGGTCCAGTTAACACTGAAGCTTTCTTT. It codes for CSAWGGPVNTEAFF.